The rows below give T cell receptor beta chains drawn from one sample of a study of blood T cell repertoires in COVID-19. Profiled with immunoSEQ multiplex PCR; TCRdb holds only in-frame clones, not every one. The sample holds about 120,000 clones, over 75% seen once. The sample consisted of peripheral blood. The receptors originated from a woman older than 75 with acute or convalescent COVID-19. CDR3s include the opening cysteine and the closing phenylalanine or tryptophan. The D gene is left open where the match is weak. Size is omitted from some rows. Given values are once, few, many or a class for expanded clones.

V	D	J	size	DNA	CDR3
TRBV18	TRBD1	TRBJ1-1	NA	TGTGCCAGCTCCACCACGGGACAGGGGGCGTCTGAAGCTTTCTTT	CASSTTGQGASEAFF
TRBV11-2	NA	TRBJ2-3	NA	TGTGCCAGCAGCTTACTGAGCTCGGCAGATACGCAGTATTTT	CASSLLSSADTQYF
TRBV6-5	NA	TRBJ1-6	few	TGTGCCAGCAGGGAGGTTGAGTCTTCACCCCTCCACTTT	CASREVESSPLHF
TRBV15	TRBD1	TRBJ1-2	once	TGTGCCACCAGCAGCTTACAGGGGGCTGGGTATGGCTACACCTTC	CATSSLQGAGYGYTF
TRBV7-2	NA	TRBJ2-5	NA	TGTGCCAGCAGCAAAAACAGGGAAGAGACCCAGTACTTC	CASSKNREETQYF
TRBV5-1	NA	TRBJ1-1	NA	TGCGCCACCGCTCCGGGACAAAACACTGAAGCTTTCTTT	CATAPGQNTEAFF
TRBV27	TRBD1	TRBJ2-2	NA	TGTGCCAGCAGTCCTATCGCACAGGGGGGCGGGGAGCTGTTTTTT	CASSPIAQGGGELFF
TRBV2	NA	TRBJ1-2	once	TGTGCCAGCCTTCGAACACTAGCCCGTGGCTACACCTTC	CASLRTLARGYTF
TRBV7-2	TRBD2	TRBJ2-3	NA	TGTGCCAGCAAGTTTAGCGGGGGGTCAGTGTATGGAGATACGCAGTATTTT	CASKFSGGSVYGDTQYF
TRBV5-5	NA	TRBJ1-1	NA	TGTGCCAGCAGCTTGGGACAGGTATGGAAGGGCACTGAAGCTTTCTTT	CASSLGQVWKGTEAFF
TRBV7-9	TRBD1	TRBJ1-2	NA	TGTGCCAGCAGCTTAGCAACCGGGACAGGGGGGCATGGCTACACCTTC	CASSLATGTGGHGYTF
TRBV4-3	NA	TRBJ1-5	NA	TGCGCCAGCAGCCAAGCCAGGACTAATCAGCCCCAGCATTTT	CASSQARTNQPQHF
TRBV6-5	NA	TRBJ1-1	few	TGTGCCAGCAGTTACGAGGGGAACACTGAAGCTTTCTTT	CASSYEGNTEAFF
TRBV3-1/TRBV3-2	TRBD1	TRBJ2-5	once	TGTGCCAGCAGCCCTTGGACAGGGCAGGAGACCCAGTACTTC	CASSPWTGQETQYF
TRBV29-1	NA	TRBJ2-3	NA	TGCAGCGTTGAAGATACAGGGCCCAGCACAGATACGCAGTATTTT	CSVEDTGPSTDTQYF
TRBV18	TRBD1	TRBJ1-4	NA	TGTGCCAGCTCACCGTGGACAGGGGTTGAAAAACTGTTTTTT	CASSPWTGVEKLFF
TRBV7-9	NA	TRBJ1-2	once	TGTGCCAGCAGCTTAGGACAGACCGCCACCTATGGCTACACCTTC	CASSLGQTATYGYTF
TRBV5-8	TRBD1	TRBJ2-2	NA	TGTGCCAGCAGCCCCGGGACAGGGGTAACCGGGGAGCTGTTTTTT	CASSPGTGVTGELFF
TRBV6-5	TRBD1	TRBJ1-3	NA	TGTGCCAGCAGTTATCGGACAGGCCTCTCTGGAAACACCATATATTTT	CASSYRTGLSGNTIYF
TRBV18	TRBD1	TRBJ2-1	once	TGTGCCAGCTCGGGACAGAATGAGCAGTTCTTC	CASSGQNEQFF
TRBV28	NA	TRBJ1-4	NA	TGTGCCAGCAGTTCACGACAGAAACAAGCAACTAATGAAAAACTGTTTTTT	CASSSRQKQATNEKLFF
TRBV19	TRBD2	TRBJ2-5	NA	TGTGCCAGTATGATATCGGGGGGCCAAGAGACCCAGTACTTC	CASMISGGQETQYF
TRBV12-3/TRBV12-4	NA	TRBJ1-2	NA	TGTGCCAGCAGGTACACGGGGATTGGTGGCTACACCTTC	CASRYTGIGGYTF
TRBV5-1	TRBD1	TRBJ1-1	NA	TGCGCCAGCAGCTCAGGACAGGGGTTGAACACTGAAGCTTTCTTT	CASSSGQGLNTEAFF
TRBV11-2	NA	TRBJ1-2	once	TGTGCCAGCAGCCCGACTAGGGACTATGGCTACACCTTC	CASSPTRDYGYTF
TRBV6-5	NA	TRBJ1-2	NA	TGTGCCAGCAGTTTGCGGGAGGGCTATGGCTACACCTTC	CASSLREGYGYTF
TRBV7-3	TRBD2	TRBJ2-6	NA	TGTGCCAGCAGCTTTGGGAGGGCCGGGGCCAACGTCCTGACTTTC	CASSFGRAGANVLTF
TRBV7-2	NA	TRBJ1-1	NA	TGTGCCAGCAGCTTAGCGTTCAGCAGGGGTTATGGGATGAACACTGAAGCTTTCTTT	CASSLAFSRGYGMNTEAFF
TRBV7-9	TRBD1	TRBJ2-7	few	TGTGCCAGCAGCTTAGTGACAGGGGCCGCCTACGAGCAGTACTTC	CASSLVTGAAYEQYF
TRBV10-3	NA	TRBJ1-6	NA	TGTGCCATCGGAGGACAGCATAATTCACCCCTCCACTTT	CAIGGQHNSPLHF
TRBV2	NA	TRBJ1-1	NA	TGTGCCAGCAGTGAACTAGAGAACACTGAAGCTTTCTTT	CASSELENTEAFF
TRBV7-2	TRBD1	TRBJ1-2	few	TGTGCCAGCAGCCCACCGGGACAGGGGTATGGCTACACCTTC	CASSPPGQGYGYTF
TRBV7-9	TRBD1	TRBJ2-2	NA	TGTGCCAGCAGCGTACGACAGGGGACCGGGGAGCTGTTTTTT	CASSVRQGTGELFF
TRBV6-1	NA	TRBJ2-1	NA	TGTGCCAGCAGTGAAGGGAGAGTCGGCCAGTTCTTC	CASSEGRVGQFF
TRBV28	NA	TRBJ1-5	NA	TGTGCCAGCAGTTTATTGGACTCTCAGCCCCAGCATTTT	CASSLLDSQPQHF
TRBV7-9	NA	TRBJ2-3	few	TGTGCCAGCAGCCGATTGACGACAGTCACAGATACGCAGTATTTT	CASSRLTTVTDTQYF
TRBV5-1	NA	TRBJ1-1	NA	TGCGCCAGCAGCTTGGACGACAGCACTGAAGCTTTCTTT	CASSLDDSTEAFF
TRBV6-6	NA	TRBJ2-5	NA	TGTGCCAGCAGTTATGGCCAGACCCAGTACTTC	CASSYGQTQYF
TRBV7-2	NA	TRBJ1-2	NA	TGTGCCAGCAGCTTAGTTGGACAGCTTAACTATGGCTACACCTTC	CASSLVGQLNYGYTF
TRBV19	TRBD1	TRBJ2-1	NA	TGTGCCAGTACTTACAGGGGGAAGGGTGAGCAGTTCTTC	CASTYRGKGEQFF
TRBV5-8	NA	TRBJ2-1	NA	TGTGCCAGCAGAAGGGGGTCAAACCGAAATGAGCAGTTCTTC	CASRRGSNRNEQFF
TRBV14	TRBD1	TRBJ1-2	NA	TGTGCCAGCAGCCTCCGGACAGGGGGTTTATATGGCTACACCTTC	CASSLRTGGLYGYTF
TRBV6-5	TRBD1	TRBJ1-2	NA	TGTGCCAGCAGTACAGGGGGCGGCTATGGCTACACCTTC	CASSTGGGYGYTF
TRBV7-9	NA	TRBJ2-3	NA	TGTGCCAGCAGCTTGGGAAGACCCTCAGGGGTTAGCACAGATACGCAGTATTTT	CASSLGRPSGVSTDTQYF
TRBV7-9	TRBD1	TRBJ2-4	NA	TGTGCCAGCAGCCGAACTATGACAGGGGGCAGGAACATTCAGTACTTC	CASSRTMTGGRNIQYF
TRBV18	NA	TRBJ1-4	NA	TGTGCCAGCTCACCACCGGGACTGATTAATGAAAAACTGTTTTTT	CASSPPGLINEKLFF
TRBV9	NA	TRBJ2-3	NA	TGTGCCAGCAGCGTAGCAACAGGGACCACAGATACGCAGTATTTT	CASSVATGTTDTQYF
TRBV2	NA	TRBJ1-6	NA	TGTGCCAGCAGCGCCGATGGGAGCGCCTATAATTCACCCCTCCACTTT	CASSADGSAYNSPLHF
TRBV4-1	TRBD1	TRBJ1-2	NA	TGCGCCAGCAGCCAAGGAGGGGGCCGCTATGGCTACACCTTC	CASSQGGGRYGYTF
TRBV14	NA	TRBJ1-2	NA	TGTGCCAGCAGCCAAGTAACAGGGTGGAGCTATGGCTACACCTTC	CASSQVTGWSYGYTF